This T cell receptor (beta chain) was identified in a study of regulatory T cells in long-lasting Graves disease. General study results and limits: The study found TRBV28, TRBJ1-2 and TRBJ2-5 favored in persistent disease.

CDR3 length: 20 residues. The V and J ends lost 7 bases and 3 bases, in that order; junction bases with no gene match: 23. The germline V gene encodes CDR1 SGHTA and CDR2 FQGNSA. The authors built TCR beta libraries using iRepertoire HTBI primers and Arm-PCR of CDR3 regions. One entry per CDR3 protein, called by TCRdb with MiXCR from the multiplex PCR reads. The data show 400,000 to 500,000 distinct CDR3 sequences, with about a fifth seen just once and 7.8% held by the top ten. As for this clonotype: The antigen remains unidentified.

Time point in this sample: persistent/refractory GD, antithyroid drugs over 5 years with positive TRAb. There was RNA extracted from PBMCs, and the TCR library was made from it. This chain links TRBV7-2 with TRBJ2-2, with 7 positions matching TRBD2. The sequence derives from a female donor with Graves disease. The source was peripheral blood mononuclear cells (PBMCs), collected when the disease was refractory, from a patient treated with antithyroid drugs. The CDR3 coding sequence is TGTGCCAGCAACCCAGATTACCGGCTAGCGGATAAGATAGACACCGGGGAGCTGTTTTTT. Translated, it gives CASNPDYRLADKIDTGELFF. Together with reference TRBV7-2 and TRBJ2-2, the CDR3 gives the full variable domain: GAGVSQSPSNKVTEKGKDVELRCDPISGHTALYWYRQSLGQGLEFLIYFQGNSAPDKSGLPSDRFSAERTGGSVSTLTIQRTQQEDSAVYLCASNPDYRLADKIDTGELFFGEGSRLTVL.